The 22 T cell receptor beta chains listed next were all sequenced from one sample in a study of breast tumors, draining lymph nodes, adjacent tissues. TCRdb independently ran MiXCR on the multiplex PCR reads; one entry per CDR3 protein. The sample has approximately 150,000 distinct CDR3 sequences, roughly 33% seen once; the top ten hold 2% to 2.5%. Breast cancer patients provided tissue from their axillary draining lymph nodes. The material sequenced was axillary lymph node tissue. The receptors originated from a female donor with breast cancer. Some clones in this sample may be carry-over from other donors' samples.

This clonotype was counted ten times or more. The CDR3 is CASSRTGTYNEQFF. The CDR3 DNA is TGTGCCAGCAGCCGAACAGGGACCTACAATGAGCAGTTCTTC. The chain joins TRBV12-3 or TRBV12-4 to TRBJ2-1; tentative D call: TRBD1 (6 bases). V was trimmed by 6 bases and J by 2 bases, leaving 11 bases between them. The CDR3 sequence is 14 residues long.

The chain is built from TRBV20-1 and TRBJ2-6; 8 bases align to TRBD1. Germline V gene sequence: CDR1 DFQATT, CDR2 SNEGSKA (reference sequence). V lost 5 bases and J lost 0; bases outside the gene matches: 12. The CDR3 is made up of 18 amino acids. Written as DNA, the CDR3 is TGCAGTGCTTCCCGGACAGGGCCTAACACCTCTGGGGCCAACGTCCTGACTTTC. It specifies CSASRTGPNTSGANVLTF.

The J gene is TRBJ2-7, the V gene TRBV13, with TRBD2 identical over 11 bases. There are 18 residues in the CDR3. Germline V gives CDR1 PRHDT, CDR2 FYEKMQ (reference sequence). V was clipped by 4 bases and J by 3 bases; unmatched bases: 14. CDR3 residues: CASSSLSGGGPTHYEQYF. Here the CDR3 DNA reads TGTGCCAGCAGCTCCCTTAGCGGGGGGGGGCCCACCCACTACGAGCAGTACTTC.

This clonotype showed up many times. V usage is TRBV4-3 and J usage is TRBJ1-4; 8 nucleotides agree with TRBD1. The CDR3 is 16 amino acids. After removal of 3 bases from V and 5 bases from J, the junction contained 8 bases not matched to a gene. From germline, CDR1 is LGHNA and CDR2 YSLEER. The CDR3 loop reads CASSQNTGQVNEKLFF. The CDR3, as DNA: TGCGCCAGCAGCCAGAACACGGGACAGGTGAATGAAAAACTGTTTTTT.

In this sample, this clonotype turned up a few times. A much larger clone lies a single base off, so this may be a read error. CDR3 sequence reads: CASRHPAYEQYF. The CDR3, as DNA: TGTGCCAGCCGGCACCCAGCCTACGAGCAGTACTTC. This chain connects TRBV6-1 to TRBJ2-7; D is unclear. The ends were cut back, 8 bases at V and 2 bases at J, with 10 bases in the middle. This CDR3 contains 12 residues. Germline assignment: CDR1 MNHNS and CDR2 SASEGT.

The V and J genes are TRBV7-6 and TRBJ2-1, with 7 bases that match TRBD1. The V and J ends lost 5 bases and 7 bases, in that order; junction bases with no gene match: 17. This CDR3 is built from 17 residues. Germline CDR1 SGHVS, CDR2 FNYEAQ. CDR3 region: CASSQERIGTVKNEQFF. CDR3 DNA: TGTGCCAGCAGCCAAGAACGTATCGGGACAGTGAAAAATGAGCAGTTCTTC. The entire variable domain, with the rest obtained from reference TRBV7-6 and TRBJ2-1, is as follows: GAGVSQSPRYKVTKRGQDVALRCDPISGHVSLYWYRQALGQGPEFLTYFNYEAQQDKSGLPNDRFSAERPEGSISTLTIQRTEQRDSAMYRCASSQERIGTVKNEQFFGPGTRLTVL.

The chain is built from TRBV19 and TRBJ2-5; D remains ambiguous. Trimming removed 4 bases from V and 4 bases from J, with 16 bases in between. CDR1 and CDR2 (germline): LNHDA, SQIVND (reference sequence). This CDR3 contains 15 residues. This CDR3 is CASSTRHSPGETQYF. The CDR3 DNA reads TGTGCCAGTAGTACCAGACACTCCCCAGGAGAGACCCAGTACTTC.

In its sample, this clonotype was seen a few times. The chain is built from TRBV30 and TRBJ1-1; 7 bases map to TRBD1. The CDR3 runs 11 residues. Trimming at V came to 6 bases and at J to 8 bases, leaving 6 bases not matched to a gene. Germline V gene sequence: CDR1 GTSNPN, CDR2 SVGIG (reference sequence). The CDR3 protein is CACRQGLEAFF. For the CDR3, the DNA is TGTGCCTGTAGACAGGGCCTCGAAGCTTTCTTT.

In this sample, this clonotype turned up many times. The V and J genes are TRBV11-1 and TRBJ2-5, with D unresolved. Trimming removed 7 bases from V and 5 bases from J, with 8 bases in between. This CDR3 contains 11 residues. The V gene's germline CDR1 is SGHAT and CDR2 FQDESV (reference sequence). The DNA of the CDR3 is TGTGCCAGCACCTCAGCTGAGACCCAGTACTTC. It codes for CASTSAETQYF.

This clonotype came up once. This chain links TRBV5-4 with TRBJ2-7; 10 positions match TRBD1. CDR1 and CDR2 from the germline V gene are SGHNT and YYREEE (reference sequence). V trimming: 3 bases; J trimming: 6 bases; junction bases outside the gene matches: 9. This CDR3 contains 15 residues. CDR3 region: CASSWGGQGTCEQYF. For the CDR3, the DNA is TGTGCCAGCAGCTGGGGGGGACAGGGGACCTGCGAGCAGTACTTC.

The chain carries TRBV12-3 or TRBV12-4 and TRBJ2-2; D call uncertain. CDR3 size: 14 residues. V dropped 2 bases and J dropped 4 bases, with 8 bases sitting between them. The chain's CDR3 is CASSLRQVTGELFF. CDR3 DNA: TGTGCCAGCAGTTTAAGACAAGTCACCGGGGAGCTGTTTTTT.

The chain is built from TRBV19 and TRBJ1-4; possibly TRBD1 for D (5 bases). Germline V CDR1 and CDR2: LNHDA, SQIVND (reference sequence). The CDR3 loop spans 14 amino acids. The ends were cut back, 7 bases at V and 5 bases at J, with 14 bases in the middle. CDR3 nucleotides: TGTGCCAGTACGAGCGGGACGGAGAATGAAAAACTGTTTTTT. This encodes CASTSGTENEKLFF.

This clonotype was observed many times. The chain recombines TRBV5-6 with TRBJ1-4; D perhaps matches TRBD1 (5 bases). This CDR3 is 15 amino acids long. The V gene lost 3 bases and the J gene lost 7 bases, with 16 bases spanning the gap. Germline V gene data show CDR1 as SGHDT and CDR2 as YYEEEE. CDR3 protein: CASSSTGAGREKLFF. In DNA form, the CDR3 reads TGTGCCAGCAGCTCTACAGGAGCAGGACGTGAAAAACTGTTTTTT.

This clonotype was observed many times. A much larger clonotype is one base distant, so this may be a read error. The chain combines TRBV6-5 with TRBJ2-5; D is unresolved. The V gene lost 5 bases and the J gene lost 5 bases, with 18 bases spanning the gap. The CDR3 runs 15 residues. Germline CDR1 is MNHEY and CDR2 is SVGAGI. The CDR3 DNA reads TGTGCCAGCAGTCCCTCATTCCCGGAAGGGGAGACCCAGTACTTC. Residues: CASSPSFPEGETQYF.

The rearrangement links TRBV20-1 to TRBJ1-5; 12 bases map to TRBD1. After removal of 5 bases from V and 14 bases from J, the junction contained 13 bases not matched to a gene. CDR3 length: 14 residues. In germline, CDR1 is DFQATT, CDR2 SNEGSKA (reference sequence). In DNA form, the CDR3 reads TGCAGTGCTGGCGGGACAGGGGGCTTCTCCTACGAGCATTTT. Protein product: CSAGGTGGFSYEHF.

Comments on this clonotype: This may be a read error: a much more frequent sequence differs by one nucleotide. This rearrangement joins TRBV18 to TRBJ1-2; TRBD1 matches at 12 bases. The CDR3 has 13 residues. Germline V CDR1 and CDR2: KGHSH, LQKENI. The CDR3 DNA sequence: TGTGCCAGCCCACCGGGACAGGGGGCCGGCTACACCTTC. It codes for CASPPGQGAGYTF.

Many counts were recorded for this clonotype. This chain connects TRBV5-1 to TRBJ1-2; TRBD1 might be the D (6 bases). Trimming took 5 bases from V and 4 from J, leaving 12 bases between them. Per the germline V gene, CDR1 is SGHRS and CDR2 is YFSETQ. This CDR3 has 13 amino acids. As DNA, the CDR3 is TGCGCCAGCAGATCAGGGGAGGCCTATGGCTACACCTTC. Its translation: CASRSGEAYGYTF.

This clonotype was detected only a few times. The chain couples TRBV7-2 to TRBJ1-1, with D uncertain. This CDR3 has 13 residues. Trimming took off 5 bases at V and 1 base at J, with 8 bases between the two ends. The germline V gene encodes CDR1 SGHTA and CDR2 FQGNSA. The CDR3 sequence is CASSVTRNTEAFF. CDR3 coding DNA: TGTGCCAGCAGCGTAACCAGGAACACTGAAGCTTTCTTT.

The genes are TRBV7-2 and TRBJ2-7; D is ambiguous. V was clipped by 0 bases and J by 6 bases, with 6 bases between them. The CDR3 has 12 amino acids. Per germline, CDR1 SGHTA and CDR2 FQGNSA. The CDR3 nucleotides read TGTGCCAGCAGCTTAGCATTCGGCGAGCAGTACTTC. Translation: CASSLAFGEQYF.

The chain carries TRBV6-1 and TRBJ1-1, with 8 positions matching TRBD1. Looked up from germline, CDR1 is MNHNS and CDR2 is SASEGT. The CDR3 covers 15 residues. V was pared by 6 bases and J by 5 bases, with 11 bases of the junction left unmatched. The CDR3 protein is CASRSTGGRLTEAFF. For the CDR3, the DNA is TGTGCCAGCAGGAGTACAGGGGGTAGGTTAACTGAAGCTTTCTTT.

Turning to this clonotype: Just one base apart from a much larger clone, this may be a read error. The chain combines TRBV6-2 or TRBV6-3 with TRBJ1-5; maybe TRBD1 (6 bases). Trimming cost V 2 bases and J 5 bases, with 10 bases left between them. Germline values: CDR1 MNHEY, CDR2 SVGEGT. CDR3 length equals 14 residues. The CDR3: CASSYRTVDQPQHF. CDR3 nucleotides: TGTGCCAGCAGTTACAGGACAGTCGATCAGCCCCAGCATTTT.

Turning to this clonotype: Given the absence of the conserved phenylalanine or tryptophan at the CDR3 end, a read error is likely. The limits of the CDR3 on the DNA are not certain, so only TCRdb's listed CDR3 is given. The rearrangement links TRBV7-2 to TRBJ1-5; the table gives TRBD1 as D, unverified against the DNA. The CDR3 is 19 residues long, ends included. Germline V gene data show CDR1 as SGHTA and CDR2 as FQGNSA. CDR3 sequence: CASSFDRVTEDGKQSAPSA.